Detailed here is one T cell receptor (beta chain). Its matching antigen is unknown. This entry belongs to a study of beta chain features in type 1 diabetes. Reverse transcription of all isolated RNA meant that expressed TCRB transcripts were sequenced. Sequencing of naive, central memory and regulatory T cell samples gave an average of approximately 3.5 million reads. Produced via immunoSEQ multiplex PCR; TCRdb's table is partial and in-frame only. The sample comprises 310,000 or so clones, approximately 10% of which are singletons, and roughly 0.99% rests with the top ten. CDR3 length: 17 residues. Germline V gene sequence: CDR1 SEHNR, CDR2 FQNEAQ (reference sequence). V trimming: 4 bases; J trimming: 1 base; junction bases outside the gene matches: 4. Study outcomes and limitations: Researchers reported that naive, central memory and Treg TCRB repertoires appeared more similar in patients than in healthy donors. In every one of the four CD4+ subsets, TCRB CDR3s were moderately but significantly shorter in Type 1 diabetes patients. Fewer junction insertions and more nucleotide deletions appeared in type 1 diabetes patients.

Donors underwent one heparinised blood draw, about 110 mL on average. The sequencing input was central memory CD4+ T cells from blood. The chain links TRBV7-9 to TRBJ2-2, with 12 bases identical to TRBD2. This receptor was obtained from a man aged 25 to 45 with type 1 diabetes. The CDR3 is CASSSPGLAGNTGELFF. The CDR3 bases are TGTGCCAGCAGCTCTCCGGGACTAGCGGGGAACACCGGGGAGCTGTTTTTT. Using reference TRBV7-9 and TRBJ2-2 for the parts outside the CDR3, the full variable domain is DTGVSQNPRHKITKRGQNVTFRCDPISEHNRLYWYRQTLGQGPEFLTYFQNEAQLEKSRLLSDRFSAERPKGSFSTLEIQRTEQGDSAMYLCASSSPGLAGNTGELFFGEGSRLTVL.